These T cell receptor beta chains were read from a single sample in a study of shared clonotypes between healthy human individuals. Using immunoSEQ multiplex PCR, the repertoire was profiled, and TCRdb retains in-frame clones only, with some absent. Of around 1,900,000 clones listed, about 94% are singletons. The specimen was naive CD8+ T cells from PBMCs. The receptors shown here come from a man between 18 and 35 years old in good health. Some clones in this sample may be carry-over from other donors' samples. Each CDR3 is given with its conserved first and last residue. A D gene is named only where the DNA matches it firmly. Part of the rows lack a size; the others show once, few, many or a class for expanded clones.

v_call: TRBV15
cdr3_length: 15
j_call: TRBJ2-5
d_call: .
clone_size: .
cdr3_aa: CATSPTSRGQETQYF
cdr3_nt: TGTGCCACCAGCCCTACCAGCCGGGGCCAAGAGACCCAGTACTTC

v_call: TRBV29-1
cdr3_length: 11
j_call: TRBJ1-2
d_call: .
clone_size: .
cdr3_aa: CSVLREYGYTF
cdr3_nt: TGCAGCGTTTTAAGGGAATATGGCTACACCTTC

v_call: TRBV9
cdr3_length: 15
j_call: TRBJ2-7
d_call: .
clone_size: .
cdr3_aa: CASSVGNSGSYEQYF
cdr3_nt: TGTGCCAGCAGCGTAGGGAATAGCGGAAGCTACGAGCAGTACTTC

v_call: TRBV12-5
cdr3_length: 16
j_call: TRBJ1-2
d_call: .
clone_size: once
cdr3_aa: CASGSLTGRVAYGYTF
cdr3_nt: TGTGCTAGTGGTTCCCTCACAGGGAGGGTGGCCTATGGCTACACCTTC

v_call: TRBV27
cdr3_length: 11
j_call: TRBJ2-7
d_call: .
clone_size: .
cdr3_aa: CASGFSYEQYF
cdr3_nt: TGTGCCAGCGGGTTCTCCTACGAGCAGTACTTC

v_call: TRBV6-4
cdr3_length: 13
j_call: TRBJ2-3
d_call: .
clone_size: .
cdr3_aa: CASREGTEDTQYF
cdr3_nt: TGTGCCAGCCGAGAGGGGACGGAAGATACGCAGTATTTT

v_call: TRBV6-4
cdr3_length: 14
j_call: TRBJ1-5
d_call: .
clone_size: .
cdr3_aa: CASSAGVQNQPQHF
cdr3_nt: TGTGCCAGCAGTGCGGGAGTCCAGAATCAGCCCCAGCATTTT

v_call: TRBV5-3
cdr3_length: 16
j_call: TRBJ2-5
d_call: TRBD1
clone_size: .
cdr3_aa: CARSNDRGSGSGAQYF
cdr3_nt: TGTGCCAGAAGCAACGACAGGGGTTCGGGCTCCGGGGCCCAGTACTTC

v_call: TRBV27
cdr3_length: 14
j_call: TRBJ1-5
d_call: .
clone_size: few
cdr3_aa: CASSLVQGNQPQHF
cdr3_nt: TGTGCCAGCAGTTTAGTTCAGGGCAATCAGCCCCAGCATTTT

v_call: TRBV6-1
cdr3_length: 13
j_call: TRBJ2-7
d_call: .
clone_size: once
cdr3_aa: CASSNLYSYEQYF
cdr3_nt: TGTGCCAGCAGTAACCTTTACTCCTACGAGCAGTACTTC

v_call: TRBV4-1
cdr3_length: 18
j_call: TRBJ2-7
d_call: .
clone_size: .
cdr3_aa: CASSPASYLAGITYEQYF
cdr3_nt: TGCGCCAGCAGCCCCGCGTCATATTTGGCGGGGATAACCTACGAGCAGTACTTC

v_call: TRBV5-1
cdr3_length: 12
j_call: TRBJ1-1
d_call: .
clone_size: few
cdr3_aa: CASSSGKTEAFF
cdr3_nt: TGCGCCAGCAGCTCCGGGAAGACTGAAGCTTTCTTT

v_call: TRBV28
cdr3_length: 18
j_call: TRBJ2-7
d_call: TRBD1
clone_size: .
cdr3_aa: CASSLFRQGTDISYEQYF
cdr3_nt: TGTGCCAGCAGTTTATTCCGGCAGGGGACAGACATTTCCTACGAGCAGTACTTC

v_call: TRBV14
cdr3_length: 14
j_call: TRBJ2-5
d_call: .
clone_size: .
cdr3_aa: CASSQAMGLETQYF
cdr3_nt: TGTGCCAGCAGCCAAGCGATGGGTTTAGAGACCCAGTACTTC

v_call: TRBV7-9
cdr3_length: 15
j_call: TRBJ2-7
d_call: TRBD2
clone_size: .
cdr3_aa: CASSPLAGGPHEQYF
cdr3_nt: TGTGCCAGCAGCCCACTAGCGGGAGGGCCCCACGAGCAGTACTTC

v_call: TRBV6-1
cdr3_length: 14
j_call: TRBJ1-2
d_call: .
clone_size: .
cdr3_aa: CASSESRTAYGYTF
cdr3_nt: TGTGCCAGCAGTGAGAGTAGGACGGCCTATGGCTACACCTTC

v_call: TRBV14
cdr3_length: 16
j_call: TRBJ2-7
d_call: .
clone_size: .
cdr3_aa: CASSQRRRVLPYEQYF
cdr3_nt: TGTGCCAGCAGCCAAAGGCGCCGGGTCCTACCCTACGAGCAGTACTTC

v_call: TRBV7-9
cdr3_length: 17
j_call: TRBJ2-5
d_call: .
clone_size: .
cdr3_aa: CASSLVPRLDLKETQYF
cdr3_nt: TGTGCCAGCAGCTTAGTCCCTAGGCTAGACCTTAAAGAGACCCAGTACTTC

v_call: TRBV7-8
cdr3_length: 12
j_call: TRBJ2-7
d_call: .
clone_size: .
cdr3_aa: CASSLVQGEQYF
cdr3_nt: TGTGCCAGCAGCTTAGTCCAGGGCGAGCAGTACTTC

v_call: TRBV7-2
cdr3_length: 12
j_call: TRBJ2-7
d_call: .
clone_size: .
cdr3_aa: CASSAQPSEQYF
cdr3_nt: TGTGCCAGCAGCGCCCAACCGTCCGAGCAGTACTTC

v_call: TRBV29-1
cdr3_length: 14
j_call: TRBJ2-2
d_call: .
clone_size: .
cdr3_aa: CSVRGVHLAGELFF
cdr3_nt: TGCAGCGTTAGGGGGGTCCACTTAGCCGGGGAGCTGTTTTTT

v_call: TRBV4-1
cdr3_length: 14
j_call: TRBJ2-7
d_call: TRBD1
clone_size: .
cdr3_aa: CASSRGDRAYEQYF
cdr3_nt: TGCGCCAGCAGCCGAGGGGACAGAGCCTACGAGCAGTACTTC

v_call: TRBV5-6
cdr3_length: 18
j_call: TRBJ2-3
d_call: TRBD2
clone_size: .
cdr3_aa: CASSGPFLAGEFADTQYF
cdr3_nt: TGTGCCAGCAGCGGCCCCTTCCTAGCGGGAGAATTTGCAGATACGCAGTATTTT

v_call: TRBV29-1
cdr3_length: 14
j_call: TRBJ2-2
d_call: .
clone_size: .
cdr3_aa: CSVLGYMDTGELFF
cdr3_nt: TGCAGCGTTCTGGGCTATATGGACACCGGGGAGCTGTTTTTT

v_call: TRBV7-9
cdr3_length: 15
j_call: TRBJ2-4
d_call: .
clone_size: once
cdr3_aa: CASSSDHRDPFFQYF
cdr3_nt: TGTGCCAGCAGCTCGGACCACCGGGACCCCTTTTTTCAGTACTTC

v_call: TRBV9
cdr3_length: 13
j_call: TRBJ2-3
d_call: .
clone_size: .
cdr3_aa: CASRERDADTQYF
cdr3_nt: TGTGCCAGCAGAGAAAGGGACGCAGATACGCAGTATTTT

v_call: TRBV5-6
cdr3_length: 19
j_call: TRBJ2-4
d_call: .
clone_size: .
cdr3_aa: CASSLARYQGRIAKNIQYF
cdr3_nt: TGTGCCAGCAGCTTGGCCAGGTACCAAGGACGAATAGCCAAAAACATTCAGTACTTC

v_call: TRBV6-5
cdr3_length: 14
j_call: TRBJ2-7
d_call: .
clone_size: once
cdr3_aa: CASSYYTGSYEQYF
cdr3_nt: TGTGCCAGCAGTTACTACACAGGTTCCTACGAGCAGTACTTC

v_call: TRBV7-2
cdr3_length: 14
j_call: TRBJ2-5
d_call: TRBD2
clone_size: .
cdr3_aa: CASSPMLAGETQYF
cdr3_nt: TGTGCCAGCAGCCCGATGCTAGCGGGAGAGACCCAGTACTTC

v_call: TRBV11-2
cdr3_length: 14
j_call: TRBJ1-2
d_call: .
clone_size: .
cdr3_aa: CASSSLQDNYGYTF
cdr3_nt: TGTGCCAGCAGCTCCCTACAAGATAACTATGGCTACACCTTC

v_call: TRBV7-2
cdr3_length: 15
j_call: TRBJ2-1
d_call: TRBD2
clone_size: .
cdr3_aa: CASRPSGSSYNEQFF
cdr3_nt: TGTGCCAGCAGGCCTAGCGGGAGCTCCTACAATGAGCAGTTCTTC

v_call: TRBV7-2
cdr3_length: 12
j_call: TRBJ2-3
d_call: .
clone_size: .
cdr3_aa: CASSARSDTQYF
cdr3_nt: TGTGCCAGCAGCGCACGCTCAGATACGCAGTATTTT

v_call: TRBV2
cdr3_length: 16
j_call: TRBJ2-2
d_call: TRBD1
clone_size: .
cdr3_aa: CASSDPGQPWAGELFF
cdr3_nt: TGTGCCAGCAGTGACCCGGGACAGCCCTGGGCCGGGGAGCTGTTTTTT

v_call: TRBV28
cdr3_length: 14
j_call: TRBJ2-1
d_call: .
clone_size: .
cdr3_aa: CASSWAAGYNEQFF
cdr3_nt: TGTGCCAGCAGTTGGGCAGCCGGCTACAATGAGCAGTTCTTC

v_call: TRBV6-1
cdr3_length: 14
j_call: TRBJ2-6
d_call: .
clone_size: .
cdr3_aa: CASTWSSGANVLTF
cdr3_nt: TGTGCCAGTACATGGTCCTCTGGGGCCAACGTCCTGACTTTC

v_call: TRBV11-2
cdr3_length: 19
j_call: TRBJ2-3
d_call: TRBD1
clone_size: .
cdr3_aa: CASSLDYELSTGVTDTQYF
cdr3_nt: TGTGCCAGCAGCTTAGATTATGAGCTATCGACAGGGGTCACAGATACGCAGTATTTT

v_call: TRBV7-9
cdr3_length: 16
j_call: TRBJ2-5
d_call: TRBD1
clone_size: .
cdr3_aa: CASSGGRQGEGETQYF
cdr3_nt: TGTGCCAGCAGTGGAGGCCGACAGGGAGAGGGAGAGACCCAGTACTTC

v_call: TRBV29-1
cdr3_length: 12
j_call: TRBJ1-2
d_call: .
clone_size: .
cdr3_aa: CSVEDRHYGYTF
cdr3_nt: TGCAGCGTTGAAGACCGGCACTATGGCTACACCTTC

v_call: TRBV9
cdr3_length: 13
j_call: TRBJ2-2
d_call: .
clone_size: .
cdr3_aa: CASSAGDSGELFF
cdr3_nt: TGTGCCAGCAGCGCAGGGGACTCCGGGGAGCTGTTTTTT

v_call: TRBV27
cdr3_length: 15
j_call: TRBJ2-1
d_call: .
clone_size: .
cdr3_aa: CASSLMADPWNEQFF
cdr3_nt: TGTGCCAGCAGTTTAATGGCGGACCCGTGGAATGAGCAGTTCTTC